The 3 T cell receptor beta chains below all came from one sample that was sequenced in a study of Ad26.COV2.S vaccination and SARS-CoV-2 variants. This table comes from immunoSEQ multiplex PCR, and its TCRdb copy is limited to in-frame clones, with some not included. Among 250,000 or so clones listed, around 88% were seen once. Treatment here: about 20 received Ad26.COV2.S at low or high dose, single or two shots; several received placebo; per-sample allocation not given. At day 63 after the first vaccine or placebo injection, samples were drawn. Source: peripheral blood, taken in a trial of Ad26.COV2.S vaccine versus placebo. The receptors shown here come from a person aged 18-65 years who received the Ad26.COV2.S COVID-19 vaccine or a placebo.

This chain connects TRBV24-1 to TRBJ2-1, with TRBD2 identical over 11 bases. With 3 bases clipped from V and 3 bases from J, the junction kept 9 bases outside the gene matches. Germline CDR1 KGHDR, CDR2 SFDVKD. The CDR3 spans 18 residues. The CDR3 coding sequence is TGTGCCACCAGTGATCCTGGGACTAGCGGACTTCTCTACAATGAGCAGTTCTTC. Translated: CATSDPGTSGLLYNEQFF.

The J gene is TRBJ2-1, the V gene TRBV7-9; D not certain. The CDR3 has 14 residues. The germline CDR1 and CDR2 sequences are SEHNR and FQNEAQ (reference sequence). V lost 2 bases to trimming and J lost 0 bases, with 5 bases between them. The CDR3 sequence is CASSLSDSYNEQFF. In DNA form, the CDR3 reads TGTGCCAGCAGCTTAAGCGACTCCTACAATGAGCAGTTCTTC.

The chain employs TRBV4-1 and TRBJ1-1; D gene unclear. Germline assignment: CDR1 MGHRA and CDR2 YSYEKL. The CDR3 sequence is 16 residues long. The V end was cut by 0 bases, the J end by 4 bases, with 15 bases between. For the CDR3, the DNA is TGCGCCAGCAGCCAAGAATCACGGTTACCTTTCACTGAAGCTTTCTTT. This encodes CASSQESRLPFTEAFF.